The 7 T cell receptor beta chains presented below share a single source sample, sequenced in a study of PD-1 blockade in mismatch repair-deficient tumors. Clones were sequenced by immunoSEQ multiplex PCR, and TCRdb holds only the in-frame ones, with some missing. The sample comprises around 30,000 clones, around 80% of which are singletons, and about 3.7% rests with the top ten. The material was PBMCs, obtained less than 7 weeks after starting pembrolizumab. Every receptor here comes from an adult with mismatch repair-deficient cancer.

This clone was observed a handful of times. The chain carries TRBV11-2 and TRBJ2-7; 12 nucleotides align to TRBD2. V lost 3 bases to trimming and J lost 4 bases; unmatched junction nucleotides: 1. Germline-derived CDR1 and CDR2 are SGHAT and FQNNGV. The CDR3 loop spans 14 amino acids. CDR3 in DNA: TGTGCCAGCAGCTTCACTAGCGGGAGGTACGAGCAGTACTTC. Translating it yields CASSFTSGRYEQYF.

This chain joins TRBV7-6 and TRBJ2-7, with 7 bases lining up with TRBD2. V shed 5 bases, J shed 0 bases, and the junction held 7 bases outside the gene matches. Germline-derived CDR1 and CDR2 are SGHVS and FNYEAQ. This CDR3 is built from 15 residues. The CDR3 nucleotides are TGTGCCAGCAGCGCCCTAGCGGTGAGCTCCTACGAGCAGTACTTC. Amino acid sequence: CASSALAVSSYEQYF. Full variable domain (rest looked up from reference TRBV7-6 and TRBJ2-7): GAGVSQSPRYKVTKRGQDVALRCDPISGHVSLYWYRQALGQGPEFLTYFNYEAQQDKSGLPNDRFSAERPEGSISTLTIQRTEQRDSAMYRCASSALAVSSYEQYFGPGTRLTVT.

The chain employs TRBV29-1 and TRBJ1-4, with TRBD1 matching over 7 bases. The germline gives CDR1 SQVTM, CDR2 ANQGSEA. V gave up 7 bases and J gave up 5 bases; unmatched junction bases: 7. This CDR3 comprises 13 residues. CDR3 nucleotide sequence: TGCAGCGCCAACAGGGGCTCCAATGAAAAACTGTTTTTT. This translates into CSANRGSNEKLFF.

The CDR3 DNA reads as TGTGCCAGCAGCGTACAGGGAGGGGCCTACAATGAGCAGTTCTTC. Its protein is CASSVQGGAYNEQFF. The chain carries TRBV9 and TRBJ2-1; 7 bases match TRBD2. V shed 1 base and J 2 bases; nucleotides not matched to a gene: 3. The CDR3 is 15 amino acids. Germline loops: CDR1 SGDLS, CDR2 YYNGEE.

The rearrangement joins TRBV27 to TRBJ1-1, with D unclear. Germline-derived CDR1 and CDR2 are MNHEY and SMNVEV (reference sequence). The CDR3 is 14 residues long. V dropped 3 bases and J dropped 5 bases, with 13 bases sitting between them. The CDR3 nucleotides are TGTGCCAGCAGTTTTCTAGTAGACGGGACTGAAGCTTTCTTT. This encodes CASSFLVDGTEAFF.

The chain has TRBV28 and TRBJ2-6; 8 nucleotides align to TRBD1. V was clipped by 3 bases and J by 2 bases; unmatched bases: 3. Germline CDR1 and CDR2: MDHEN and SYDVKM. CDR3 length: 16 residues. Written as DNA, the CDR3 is TGTGCCAGCAGTTTCCAGGGGGCGCCTGGGGCCAACGTCCTGACTTTC. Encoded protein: CASSFQGAPGANVLTF.

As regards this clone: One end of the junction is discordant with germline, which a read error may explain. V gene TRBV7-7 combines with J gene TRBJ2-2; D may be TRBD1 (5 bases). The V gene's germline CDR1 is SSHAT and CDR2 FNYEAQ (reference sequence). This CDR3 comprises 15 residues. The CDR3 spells CASSQQGFNTGELFF. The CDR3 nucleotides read TGTGCTAGCAGCCAGCAGGGATTTAACACCGGGGAGCTGTTTTTT.